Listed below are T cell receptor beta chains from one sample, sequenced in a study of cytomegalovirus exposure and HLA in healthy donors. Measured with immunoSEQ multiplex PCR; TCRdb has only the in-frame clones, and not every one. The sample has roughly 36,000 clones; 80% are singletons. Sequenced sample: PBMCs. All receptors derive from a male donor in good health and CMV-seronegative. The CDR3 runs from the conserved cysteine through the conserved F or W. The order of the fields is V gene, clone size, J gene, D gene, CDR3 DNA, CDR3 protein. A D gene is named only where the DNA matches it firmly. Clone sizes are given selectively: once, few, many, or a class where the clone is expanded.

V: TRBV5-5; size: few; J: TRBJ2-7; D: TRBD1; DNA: TGTGCCAGCAGCTGGGCGGGACAGGAGTACGAGCAGTACTTC; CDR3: CASSWAGQEYEQYF
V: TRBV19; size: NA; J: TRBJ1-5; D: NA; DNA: TGTGCCAGTAGTATAGGGGGCGGGGGTTCGCAGCCCCAGCATTTT; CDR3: CASSIGGGGSQPQHF
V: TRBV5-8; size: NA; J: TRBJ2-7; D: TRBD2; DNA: TGTGCCAGCAGCCCACTGGGGGGGAGCCAGGTAGTCCTCGAGCAGTACTTC; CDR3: CASSPLGGSQVVLEQYF
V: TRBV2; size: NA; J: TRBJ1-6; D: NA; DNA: TGTGCCGACCAGAGGTCGGGTAATTCACCCCTCCACTTT; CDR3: CADQRSGNSPLHF
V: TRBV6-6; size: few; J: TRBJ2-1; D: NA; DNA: TGTGCCAGCACCACAGGCTCCTACAATGAGCAGTTCTTC; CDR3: CASTTGSYNEQFF
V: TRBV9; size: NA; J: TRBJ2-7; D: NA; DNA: TGTGCCAGCAGCGCCCCTTCCCGTGGGGGCTTGGGCGAGCAGTACTTC; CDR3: CASSAPSRGGLGEQYF
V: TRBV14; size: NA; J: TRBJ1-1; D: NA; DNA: TGTGCCAGCAGCCAGGTCCAGGCGGGTGAAGCTTTCTTT; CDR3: CASSQVQAGEAFF
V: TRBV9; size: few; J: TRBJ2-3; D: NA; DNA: TGTGCCAGCAGCAGGGGCGGGGTCACAGATACGCAGTATTTT; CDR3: CASSRGGVTDTQYF
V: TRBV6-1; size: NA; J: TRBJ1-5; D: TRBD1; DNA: TGTGCCAGCAGTGGGGACAGGAACTATCAGCCCCAGCATTTT; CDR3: CASSGDRNYQPQHF
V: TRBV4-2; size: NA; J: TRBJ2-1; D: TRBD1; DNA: TGTGCCAGCAGCATTGCAGAAGGACAGGGCTTTAATGAGCAGTTCTTC; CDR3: CASSIAEGQGFNEQFF
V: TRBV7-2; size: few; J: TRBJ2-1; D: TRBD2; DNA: TGTGCCAGCAGCTATCCTAGCGGTAGAACCGCTGAGCAGTTCTTC; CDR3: CASSYPSGRTAEQFF
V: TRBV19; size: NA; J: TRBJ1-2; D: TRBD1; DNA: TGTGCCAGTAGTTACCGGGACAGGGGATATGGCTACACCTTC; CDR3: CASSYRDRGYGYTF
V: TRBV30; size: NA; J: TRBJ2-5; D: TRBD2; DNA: TGTGCCTGCGAGGGCGGGGGGGGGCAAGAGACCCAGTACTTC; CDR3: CACEGGGGQETQYF
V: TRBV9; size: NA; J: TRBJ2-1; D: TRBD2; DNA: TGTGCCAGCAGCGTAGGGACTAGCGGGGAGCAGTTCTTC; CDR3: CASSVGTSGEQFF
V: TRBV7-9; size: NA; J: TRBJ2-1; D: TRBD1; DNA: TGTGCCAGCAGCTTTTGGACAGGGGAGAATGAGCAGTTCTTC; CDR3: CASSFWTGENEQFF
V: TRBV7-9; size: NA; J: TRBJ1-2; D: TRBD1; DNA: TGTGCCAGCAGCTCTGGACAGGGTGGCATCGGCTACACCTTC; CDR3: CASSSGQGGIGYTF
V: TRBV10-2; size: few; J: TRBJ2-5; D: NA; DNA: TGCGCCACCAGGGGGGAGGGGACCCAGTACTTC; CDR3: CATRGEGTQYF
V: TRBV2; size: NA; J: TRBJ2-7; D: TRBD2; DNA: TGTGCCAGCACCCGCGCTAGCGGTAACTACGAGCAGTACTTC; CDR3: CASTRASGNYEQYF
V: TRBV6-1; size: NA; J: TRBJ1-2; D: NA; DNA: TGTGCCAGCAGTGAAGCTTACAGTAACTATGGCTACACCTTC; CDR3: CASSEAYSNYGYTF
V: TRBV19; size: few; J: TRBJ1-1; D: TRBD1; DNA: TGTGCCAGTAGTATTGACAGGGGGGAGACTGAAGCTTTCTTT; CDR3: CASSIDRGETEAFF
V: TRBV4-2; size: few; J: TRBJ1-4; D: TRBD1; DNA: TGTGCCAGCAGCCAAGATGCCGGGACAGGGAATGAAAAACTGTTTTTT; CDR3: CASSQDAGTGNEKLFF
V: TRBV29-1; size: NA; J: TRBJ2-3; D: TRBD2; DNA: TGCAGCGTTGAAGGACTAGCGGGAGGAACGGGGGATACGCAGTATTTT; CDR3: CSVEGLAGGTGDTQYF
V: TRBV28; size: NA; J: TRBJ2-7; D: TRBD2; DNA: TGTGCCAGCAGTTTAGGGACTAGCGGCACCTACGAGCAGTACTTC; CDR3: CASSLGTSGTYEQYF
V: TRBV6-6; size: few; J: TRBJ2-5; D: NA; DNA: TGTGCCAGCAGTTACTCAAGGGGTCTGGAGACCCAGTACTTC; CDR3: CASSYSRGLETQYF
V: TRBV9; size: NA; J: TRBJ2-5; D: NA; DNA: TGTGCCAGCAGCGTAGGGGACAAAGGGACCCAGTACTTC; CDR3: CASSVGDKGTQYF